Each of the 30 T cell receptor beta chains below was sequenced from the same sample in a study of regulatory T cells in long-lasting Graves disease. Relying on iRepertoire HTBI primers and Arm-PCR of CDR3 regions, the team built TCR beta libraries. TCRdb reprocessed the multiplex PCR reads via MiXCR and lists one record per CDR3 protein. The profile covers some 450,000 distinct CDR3 sequences, with about a quarter appearing a single time and approximately 26% taken by the ten largest. Time point noted: persistent/refractory GD, antithyroid drugs over 5 years with positive TRAb. The TCR library was prepared using RNA isolated from PBMCs. Source: peripheral blood mononuclear cells (PBMCs), taken when the disease was refractory, from a patient treated with antithyroid drugs. All receptors derive from a female donor with Graves disease.

This clonotype was detected many times. This chain uses TRBV12-3 or TRBV12-4 with TRBJ1-2; maybe TRBD1 (5 bases). Deletions cut 5 bases from V and 4 bases from J, with 11 bases between. CDR3 length: 13 residues. The CDR3 region has the DNA TGTGCCAGCAGTCGGGACGGACTCTATGGCTACACCTTC. Translating it yields CASSRDGLYGYTF.

In its sample, this clonotype was seen many times. The V and J genes are TRBV20-1 and TRBJ1-6, with a weak D call TRBD1 (6 bases). The CDR3 loop spans 14 amino acids. The ends were cut back, 4 bases at V and 7 bases at J, with 14 bases in the middle. Germline lookup yields CDR1 DFQATT and CDR2 SNEGSKA (reference sequence). This CDR3 reads CSATQQGWNSPLHF. The CDR3 region has the DNA TGCAGTGCTACACAACAGGGATGGAATTCACCCCTCCACTTT.

J is TRBJ1-2 and V is TRBV29-1; 10 bases are a match to TRBD1. CDR1 and CDR2 from the germline V gene are SQVTM and ANQGSEA. Trimming took 5 bases from V and 7 from J; bases not matched to a gene: 7. The CDR3 has 13 residues. CDR3 in DNA: TGCAGCGTTCCCGGGACAGGGGCTTCTGGCTACACCTTC. Protein: CSVPGTGASGYTF.

Concerning this clonotype itself: The junction and the germline gene differ at one end; a read error may be behind it. The J gene is TRBJ1-1, the V gene TRBV28; no definite D call. CDR1 and CDR2 from the germline V gene are MDHEN and SYDVKM. CDR3 length equals 16 residues. The CDR3 is CASSSGSSGKHTVAFF. The CDR3 DNA reads as TGTGCCAGCAGTTCGGGGTCCTCGGGGAAGCACACTGTAGCTTTCTTT.

This chain's CDR3 is CASSEAVEPQHF. CDR3 in DNA: TGTGCCAGCAGTGAGGCAGTTGAGCCCCAGCATTTT. The gene calls are TRBV2 and TRBJ1-5; D unclear. This CDR3 is built from 12 residues. Germline loops: CDR1 SNHLY, CDR2 FYNNEI. V was shortened by 3 bases and J by 8 bases, with 8 bases between the two germline ends.

This clonotype turned up a few times. The chain has TRBV3-1 and TRBJ1-3; a weak D match, TRBD1 (6 bases). The V end was cut by 1 base, the J end by 2 bases, with 9 bases between. The CDR3 has 15 residues. Germline V gene data show CDR1 as LGHDT and CDR2 as YNNKEL (reference sequence). CDR3 protein: CASSQGGGTGNTIYF. DNA for the CDR3: TGTGCCAGCAGCCAAGGAGGGGGAACTGGAAACACCATATATTTT.

The V and J genes are TRBV15 and TRBJ2-7; D possibly corresponds to TRBD1 (5 bases). V dropped 0 bases and J dropped 6 bases, with 15 bases sitting between them. The CDR3 consists of 15 residues. Per germline, CDR1 LNHNV and CDR2 YYDKDF (reference sequence). The CDR3 here is CATSREVDSPGEQYF. The CDR3 nucleotides are TGTGCCACCAGCAGAGAGGTCGACAGCCCGGGCGAGCAGTACTTC.

This clonotype was picked up a small number of times. V usage is TRBV30 and J usage is TRBJ1-2, with no clear D. The CDR3 length is 11 residues. Trimming shortened V by 2 bases and J by 7 bases, and 8 bases separated the two germline ends. CDR1 and CDR2 (germline): GTSNPN, SVGIG (reference sequence). As DNA, the CDR3 is TGTGCCTGGAGTAAAGGAAGTGGCTACACCTTC. Translation: CAWSKGSGYTF.

J is TRBJ2-7 and V is TRBV10-3; either TRBD1 or TRBD2 may supply D (6 bases each). The CDR3 is made up of 15 amino acids. Trimming shortened V by 6 bases and J by 5 bases, and 20 bases separated the two germline ends. Germline assignment: CDR1 ENHRY and CDR2 SYGVKD. The CDR3 sequence: CAIRGLGGAADEQYF. The CDR3 DNA reads as TGTGCCATCAGGGGCCTGGGGGGCGCCGCGGACGAGCAGTACTTC.

This clonotype was found many times. The DNA for the CDR3 is TGTGCCAGCGAGAGGACAGACAGCAATCAGCCCCAGCATTTT. It translates to CASERTDSNQPQHF. The J gene is TRBJ1-5, the V gene TRBV2, with a possible D match to TRBD1 (6 bases). Looked up from germline, CDR1 is SNHLY and CDR2 is FYNNEI. The CDR3 contains 14 residues. V was pared by 8 bases and J by 1 base, with 12 bases between.

This clonotype was seen at least ten times. The rearrangement links TRBV2 to TRBJ1-2; D is unresolved. The germline CDR1 and CDR2 sequences are SNHLY and FYNNEI. V was shortened by 0 bases and J by 12 bases, with 11 bases between the two germline ends. The CDR3 length is 12 residues. The CDR3 DNA sequence: TGTGCCAGCAGTGAAGCTACTACCAAGGACACCTTC. Protein sequence: CASSEATTKDTF. Based on the CDR3 plus reference TRBV2 and TRBJ1-2, the full variable domain is EPEVTQTPSHQVTQMGQEVILRCVPISNHLYFYWYRQILGQKVEFLVSFYNNEISEKSEIFDDQFSVERPDGSNFTLKIRSTKLEDSAMYFCASSEATTKDTFGSGTRLTVV.

The chain joins TRBV24-1 to TRBJ1-1, with D possibly TRBD1 on 5 matching bases. Germline V gene lookup returns CDR1 KGHDR and CDR2 SFDVKD. This CDR3 contains 15 residues. V was shortened by 3 bases and J by 1 base, with 11 bases between the two germline ends. CDR3 sequence: CATSDATGGNTEAFF. In nucleotides, the CDR3 is TGTGCCACCAGTGATGCCACGGGGGGGAACACTGAAGCTTTCTTT.

V and J are TRBV2 and TRBJ1-5, with D possibly TRBD1 on 6 matching bases. The CDR3 loop spans 14 amino acids. Trimming took off 8 bases at V and 9 bases at J, with 20 bases between the two ends. Germline V CDR1 and CDR2: SNHLY, FYNNEI. CDR3 DNA sequence: TGTGCCAGCGCAAGGGGGGAGGGATCAAGGCCCCAGCATTTT. Translated: CASARGEGSRPQHF.

The chain recombines TRBV18 with TRBJ2-5; 8 bases are shared with TRBD2. From germline, CDR1 is KGHSH and CDR2 LQKENI. The CDR3 is 14 amino acids. The V and J ends lost 8 bases and 4 bases, in that order; junction bases with no gene match: 9. Written as DNA, the CDR3 is TGTGCCAGCCGCCCGGGAGGGCGTGTAGAGACCCAGTACTTC. It translates to CASRPGGRVETQYF.

V usage is TRBV2 and J usage is TRBJ2-1; D possibly uses TRBD1 or TRBD2 (5 bases each). This CDR3 contains 13 residues. CDR1 SNHLY and CDR2 FYNNEI come from the germline V gene. The V gene lost 3 bases and the J gene lost 7 bases, with 10 bases spanning the gap. The CDR3 loop reads CASSEGVVNEQFF. Here the CDR3 DNA reads TGTGCCAGCAGTGAGGGGGTGGTAAATGAGCAGTTCTTC.

This clonotype was counted many times. CDR3 coding DNA: TGTGCCAGCAGCCTCAGGACAGGGCGGACTGAAGCTTTCTTT. It translates to CASSLRTGRTEAFF. The chain employs TRBV28 and TRBJ1-1, with 8 bases lining up with TRBD1. This CDR3 is 14 amino acids long. Trimming removed 6 bases from V and 5 bases from J; junction bases left unmatched: 8. Per the germline V gene, CDR1 is MDHEN and CDR2 is SYDVKM.

This clonotype was picked up a small number of times. V is TRBV7-3 and J is TRBJ1-1; possibly TRBD1 for D (6 bases). V lost 1 base and J lost 1, with 13 bases in between. CDR1 SGHTA and CDR2 FQGTGA come from the germline V gene. The CDR3 spans 16 residues. The CDR3 DNA reads TGTGCCAGCAGCTTAATGGGGGGCGCTGGGAACACTGAAGCTTTCTTT. Amino acids: CASSLMGGAGNTEAFF.

The gene calls are TRBV18 and TRBJ2-5, with 11 bases matching TRBD2. The germline V gene encodes CDR1 KGHSH and CDR2 LQKENI. This CDR3 has 15 residues. V lost 6 bases to trimming and J lost 5 bases; unmatched junction nucleotides: 8. The CDR3, as DNA: TGTGCCAGCTCGCCTACTAGCGGGAGAGTGGAGACCCAGTACTTC. Encoded protein: CASSPTSGRVETQYF.

In this sample, this clonotype turned up many times. This chain links TRBV28 with TRBJ2-7; 9 positions agree with TRBD1. The V segment lost 9 bases and the J segment 6 bases; nucleotides outside the gene matches: 9. This CDR3 spans 13 amino acids. Germline values: CDR1 MDHEN, CDR2 SYDVKM. CDR3 coding DNA: TGTGCCAGTTCGGGACAGGGACCGGGCGAGCAGTACTTC. It codes for CASSGQGPGEQYF.

This clonotype came up many times. The chain is built from TRBV7-8 and TRBJ1-1, with a possible D match to TRBD1 (5 bases). This CDR3 is built from 18 residues. Germline loops: CDR1 SGHVS, CDR2 FQNEAQ. V was cut by 1 base and J by 1 base, with 19 bases left in between. In DNA, the CDR3 is TGTGCCAGCAGCTTAGGACGTGAATCCAGGACAAAGAACACTGAAGCTTTCTTT. Translating gives CASSLGRESRTKNTEAFF.

The chain links TRBV19 to TRBJ1-1, with D maybe TRBD1 (5 bases). CDR1 LNHDA and CDR2 SQIVND come from the germline V gene (reference sequence). This CDR3 is built from 13 residues. Trimming removed 6 bases at V and 4 bases at J, with 12 bases between. The CDR3 sequence: CASRGVLGTEAFF. The CDR3 DNA reads TGTGCCAGTAGGGGGGTGTTGGGCACTGAAGCTTTCTTT.

V and J are TRBV7-8 and TRBJ2-1; the D gene is possibly TRBD1 (5 bases). The V gene lost 0 bases and the J gene lost 5 bases, with 14 bases spanning the gap. The CDR3 is made up of 16 amino acids. Looked up from germline, CDR1 is SGHVS and CDR2 is FQNEAQ. CDR3 nucleotide sequence: TGTGCCAGCAGCTTAGCGAGGTCCCAGGGCCACAATGAGCAGTTCTTC. This encodes CASSLARSQGHNEQFF.

This clonotype turned up a few times. J is TRBJ2-7 and V is TRBV20-1; D is perhaps TRBD2 (6 bases). The CDR3 is 15 residues long. Trimming took 0 bases from V and 1 from J, leaving 13 bases between them. Looked up from germline, CDR1 is DFQATT and CDR2 is SNEGSKA (reference sequence). The CDR3 nucleotides are TGCAGTGCTAGAGATATGGTTCTAGCGTCCTACGAGCAGTACTTC. It encodes CSARDMVLASYEQYF.

There are many counts of this clonotype. The chain combines TRBV12-3 or TRBV12-4 with TRBJ1-1, with D unclear. The ends were cut back, 3 bases at V and 0 bases at J, with 11 bases in the middle. CDR3 length: 15 amino acids. The CDR3 is CASSFGNSMNTEAFF. The CDR3 DNA follows: TGTGCCAGCAGTTTCGGCAACTCCATGAACACTGAAGCTTTCTTT.

Regarding this clonotype: With a much larger clone just one base away, this may be a read error. The chain is built from TRBV7-8 and TRBJ2-5; maybe TRBD2 (6 bases). Looked up from germline, CDR1 is SGHVS and CDR2 is FQNEAQ. CDR3 length: 18 residues. In DNA, the CDR3 is TGTGCCAGCAGCAGAAAGTGGTGGACTACCAGTAACGGGGAGACCCAGTGCTTC. As protein: CASSRKWWTTSNGETQCF.

This clonotype was seen only a few times. The V gene is TRBV20-1, the J gene TRBJ1-2; D gene ambiguous. Germline assignment: CDR1 DFQATT and CDR2 SNEGSKA (reference sequence). This CDR3 is 12 amino acids long. The V end was cut by 6 bases, the J end by 6 bases, with 14 bases between. The CDR3 region has the DNA TGCAGTGCCCGCGCCGATCGGAATGGCTACACCTTC. Encoded protein: CSARADRNGYTF.

On this clonotype itself: The CDR3 ends on some other residue instead of the conserved phenylalanine or tryptophan, so this is likely a read error. The V gene is TRBV30, the J gene TRBJ1-1; D possibly corresponds to TRBD1 (5 bases). V lost 4 bases, J lost 4 bases, and 22 bases lay in between. Germline CDR1 reads GTSNPN; CDR2 reads SVGIG (reference sequence). This CDR3 spans 16 amino acids. The CDR3 loop is CAWKWGKLRIGTEAFS. The CDR3 nucleotides read TGTGCCTGGAAGTGGGGGAAACTAAGAATCGGCACTGAAGCTTTCTCT.

This clonotype was detected many times. This rearrangement joins TRBV7-9 to TRBJ1-2, with 8 bases matching TRBD1. The ends lost 1 base at V and 4 bases at J; junction bases unmatched: 5. The CDR3 sequence is 15 residues long. CDR1 SEHNR and CDR2 FQNEAQ come from the germline V gene (reference sequence). The CDR3 sequence: CASSLGSDRAYGYTF. CDR3 DNA sequence: TGTGCCAGCAGCTTAGGGTCGGACAGGGCCTATGGCTACACCTTC.

In this sample, this clonotype turned up many times. V usage is TRBV28 and J usage is TRBJ2-5; 7 bases are a match to TRBD1. This CDR3 is 15 amino acids long. Germline V gene lookup returns CDR1 MDHEN and CDR2 SYDVKM. Trimming took 4 bases from V and 1 from J; bases not matched to a gene: 6. The CDR3 nucleotides are TGTGCCAGCAGTTCACAGGGGATCGGCCAAGAGACCCAGTACTTC. It specifies CASSSQGIGQETQYF.

This clonotype has ten or more counts. The rearrangement joins TRBV11-2 to TRBJ1-1; unclear D gene. CDR1 and CDR2 (germline): SGHAT, FQNNGV. V was shortened by 5 bases and J by 1 base, with 17 bases between the two germline ends. This CDR3 is 16 amino acids long. The CDR3 nucleotides read TGTGCCAGCAGCCCCGCAGACATGTCCTGGAACACTGAAGCTTTCTTT. Translating it yields CASSPADMSWNTEAFF.